This T cell receptor beta chain was captured in a study of blood T cell repertoires in COVID-19. TCRdb's copy holds only in-frame clones and misses some; the assay was immunoSEQ multiplex PCR. The repertoire holds 300,000 to 400,000 clones, with 87% as singletons. Trimming took off 1 base at V and 7 bases at J, with 11 bases between the two ends. Germline V gene data show CDR1 as MGHRA and CDR2 as YSYEKL. The CDR3 length is 15 residues. This sequence joins TRBV4-1 and TRBJ1-6; unclear D gene. Sequencing input: peripheral blood. This receptor was taken from a woman between 50 and 59 years old with COVID-19, enrolled during active disease. The CDR3 bases are TGCGCCAGCAGCCAAGTATGGACTGAAAATTCACCCCTCCACTTT. Residues: CASSQVWTENSPLHF.